The T cell receptor beta chain under discussion was sequenced for a study of OX40 agonist ivuxolimab in advanced cancers. Study as a whole: Patients received the agonistic anti-OX40 (CD134) antibody ivuxolimab.

This clone was detected only once. Profiled with immunoSEQ multiplex PCR; TCRdb holds only in-frame clones, not every one. The sample lists fewer than 100,000 clones, about nine tenths occurring once. Per germline, CDR1 SGHKS and CDR2 YYEKEE (reference sequence). V was trimmed by 4 bases and J by 3 bases, leaving 11 bases between them. The CDR3 runs to 13 residues. The sequenced sample was CD4+ or CD8+ T cells sorted from blood, obtained in a trial of the OX40 agonist ivuxolimab. This clonotype originated in an adult with an advanced solid tumor such as melanoma, head and neck, liver or kidney cancer. This chain joins TRBV5-5 and TRBJ2-7; no firm D call. CDR3 nucleotide sequence: TGTGCCAGCAGCCGCGACATAAACTACGAGCAGTACTTC. Encoded protein: CASSRDINYEQYF. Full variable domain (missing parts from reference TRBV5-5 and TRBJ2-7): DAGVTQSPTHLIKTRGQQVTLRCSPISGHKSVSWYQQVLGQGPQFIFQYYEKEERGRGNFPDRFSARQFPNYSSELNVNALLLGDSALYLCASSRDINYEQYFGPGTRLTVT.